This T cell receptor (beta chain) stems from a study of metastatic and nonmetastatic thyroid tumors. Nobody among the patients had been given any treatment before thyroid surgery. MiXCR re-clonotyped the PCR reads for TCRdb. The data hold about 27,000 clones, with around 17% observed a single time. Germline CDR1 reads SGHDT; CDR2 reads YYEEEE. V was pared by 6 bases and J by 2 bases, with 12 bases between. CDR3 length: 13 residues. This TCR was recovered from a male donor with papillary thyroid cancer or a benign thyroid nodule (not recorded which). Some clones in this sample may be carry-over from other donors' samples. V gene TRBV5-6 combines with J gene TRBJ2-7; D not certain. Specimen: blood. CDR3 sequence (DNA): TGTGCCAGCACTGGACCCAGCACCTACGAGCAGTACTTC. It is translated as CASTGPSTYEQYF.